This note documents a single T cell receptor (beta chain) sequence. Its target is unknown. A much larger clone lies a single base off, so this may be a read error. The CDR3 covers 16 residues. Germline CDR1 reads MGHDK; CDR2 reads SYGVNS. The V end lost 6 bases, the J end lost 7 bases, and 24 bases lay between the germline ends. Samples came from axillary lymph nodes draining the breast cancer. TCRdb re-analysed the multiplex PCR reads in MiXCR, keeping a single row per CDR3 protein. Of 100,000 to 150,000 distinct CDR3 sequences listed, 15% to 20% are singletons. These data belong to a study of breast tumors, draining lymph nodes, adjacent tissues. Whole-study findings and limits: Most tumor T cells seemingly derive from lymph node, then expand in tumor. Luminal-like breast cancer showed significantly greater tumor-nontumor repertoire similarity than basal-like breast cancer did. Tumor TCR diversity was below lymph nodes but above nontumor tissue.

The rearrangement joins TRBV25-1 to TRBJ2-5; a possible D gene is TRBD2 (7 bases). Sequenced input: axillary lymph node tissue. This sequence was found in a female donor with breast cancer. Some clones in this sample may be carry-over from other donors' samples. CDR3 nucleotides: TGTGCCAGCAGCCGGGAAGGGGGAGGGTTAGGAGGGACCCAGTACTTC. Amino acid sequence: CASSREGGGLGGTQYF.